This T cell receptor beta chain originates from a study of radiation and T cells in renal cell carcinoma. Clones were read by immunoSEQ multiplex PCR, and TCRdb kept only the in-frame ones, dropping some. The sample has more than 15,000 clones, roughly 58% seen once. The treatment here: 15 Gy SBRT to primary tumor, nephrectomy 4 weeks later. The CDR3 has 11 residues. Germline V CDR1 and CDR2: SGHNT, YYREEE (reference sequence). The germline V and J ends were trimmed by 10 bases and 5 bases, with 10 bases remaining between them. The genes are TRBV5-4 and TRBJ1-5; D remains ambiguous. The specimen was tumor tissue, collected from a patient whose treatment included radiotherapy and nephrectomy. The source is a man aged 50-60 years with renal cell carcinoma. CDR3 nucleotides: TGTGCCCCCCGTCAGGATCAGCCCCAGCATTTT. This codes for CAPRQDQPQHF.